One sample yielded the 23 T cell receptor beta chains listed below, sequenced in a study of OX40 agonist ivuxolimab in advanced cancers. Using immunoSEQ multiplex PCR, the repertoire was profiled, and TCRdb retains in-frame clones only, with some absent. The sample contains more than 10,000 clones, 79% of which appear only once. The specimen was CD4+ or CD8+ T cells sorted from blood, collected in a trial of the OX40 agonist ivuxolimab. The receptors were gathered from an adult with an advanced solid tumor such as melanoma, head and neck, liver or kidney cancer.

The V and J genes are TRBV5-1 and TRBJ2-5; TRBD2 agrees at 10 bases. J was trimmed by 3 bases and V by 6 bases; bases with no gene match: 5. CDR1 and CDR2 from the germline V gene are SGHRS and YFSETQ. This CDR3 spans 14 amino acids. The CDR3 sequence: CASTPGTSEETQYF. CDR3 DNA: TGCGCCAGCACCCCGGGGACTAGCGAAGAGACCCAGTACTTC.

The V call is TRBV19, the J call TRBJ2-1; a possible D gene is TRBD2 (6 bases). The germline V and J ends were trimmed by 2 bases and 9 bases, with 20 bases remaining between them. Germline CDR1 LNHDA, CDR2 SQIVND (reference sequence). This CDR3 contains 16 residues. The CDR3 sequence: CASSILLAGRVREQFF. Written as DNA, the CDR3 is TGTGCCAGTAGTATACTCTTGGCGGGGAGAGTGCGTGAGCAGTTCTTC.

The chain carries TRBV19 and TRBJ1-2; D ambiguous. The germline V and J ends were trimmed by 1 base and 8 bases, with 8 bases remaining between them. The CDR3 has 12 amino acids. Germline V lookup: CDR1 LNHDA, CDR2 SQIVND (reference sequence). CDR3 residues: CASSIGGGGYTF. The DNA for the CDR3 is TGTGCCAGTAGTATAGGAGGAGGGGGCTACACCTTC.

This clone is termed medium-sized. This specimen includes other DNA sequences encoding the same CDR3. This CDR3 is CASSVGTGLNTEAFF. CDR3 DNA sequence: TGTGCCAGCAGCGTAGGCACAGGGTTGAACACTGAAGCTTTCTTT. V gene TRBV9 combines with J gene TRBJ1-1, with TRBD1 as a possible D gene (6 bases). Germline CDR1 SGDLS, CDR2 YYNGEE. CDR3 length: 15 residues. Deletions cut 0 bases from V and 0 bases from J, with 9 bases between.

The V call is TRBV5-1, the J call TRBJ2-3; D perhaps matches TRBD1 (6 bases). Trimming pared 4 bases from V and 3 bases from J, leaving 9 bases between. The CDR3 is 13 residues long. Germline assignment: CDR1 SGHRS and CDR2 YFSETQ. The CDR3 loop is CASSGTRTDTQYF. The CDR3 coding sequence is TGCGCCAGCAGCGGGACACGGACAGATACGCAGTATTTT.

This chain joins TRBV6-5 and TRBJ2-7, with D possibly being TRBD1 or TRBD2 (5 bases each). CDR1 and CDR2 (germline): MNHEY, SVGAGI. This CDR3 spans 12 amino acids. V was trimmed by 0 bases and J by 6 bases, leaving 6 bases between them. The CDR3 sequence is CASSYSGGEQYF. The CDR3 nucleotides are TGTGCCAGCAGTTACTCTGGGGGCGAGCAGTACTTC.

The V and J genes are TRBV20-1 and TRBJ2-5, with a possible D match to TRBD2 (6 bases). Germline CDR1 and CDR2: DFQATT and SNEGSKA (reference sequence). V was pared by 5 bases and J by 8 bases, with 9 bases between. CDR3 length: 10 amino acids. The CDR3: CSAGGITQYF. As DNA, the CDR3 is TGCAGTGCTGGCGGGATCACCCAGTACTTC.

This clone was seen just once. The chain recombines TRBV7-9 with TRBJ1-1, with D possibly TRBD1 on 5 matching bases. Germline lookup yields CDR1 SEHNR and CDR2 FQNEAQ (reference sequence). The CDR3 is made up of 14 amino acids. V was pared by 5 bases and J by 3 bases, with 13 bases between. The CDR3 region is CASSPGHSDTEAFF. CDR3 sequence (DNA): TGTGCCAGCAGCCCCGGACACTCGGACACTGAAGCTTTCTTT.

V usage is TRBV27 and J usage is TRBJ1-2; a weak D match, TRBD1 (5 bases). Trimming left V 2 bases short and J 4 bases short, with 11 bases between. This CDR3 comprises 14 residues. CDR1 MNHEY and CDR2 SMNVEV come from the germline V gene (reference sequence). CDR3: CASSLRRQGYGYTF. CDR3 nucleotides: TGTGCCAGCAGTTTACGGCGGCAGGGCTATGGCTACACCTTC.

V is TRBV7-2 and J is TRBJ2-7; perhaps TRBD2 as D (5 bases). Per germline, CDR1 SGHTA and CDR2 FQGNSA. V dropped 5 bases and J dropped 0 bases, with 5 bases sitting between them. This CDR3 region has 12 residues. For the CDR3, the DNA is TGTGCCAGCAGCGACTACTCCTACGAGCAGTACTTC. Protein: CASSDYSYEQYF.

CDR3 DNA: TGTGCCAGCAGCTTACGCAGCCGGGACAGCACAGATACGCAGTATTTT. Amino acid sequence: CASSLRSRDSTDTQYF. The chain recombines TRBV11-2 with TRBJ2-3, with D possibly being TRBD1 or TRBD2 (5 bases each). In germline, CDR1 is SGHAT, CDR2 FQNNGV. The V and J ends lost 2 bases and 0 bases respectively, with 12 bases between them. The CDR3 contains 16 residues.

Of note for this clone: This sample also contains other DNA sequences that code for the same CDR3. The J gene is TRBJ1-2, the V gene TRBV2; perhaps TRBD1 as D (5 bases). There are 13 residues in the CDR3. Trimming shortened V by 3 bases and J by 6 bases, and 11 bases separated the two germline ends. Germline lookup yields CDR1 SNHLY and CDR2 FYNNEI. CDR3 region: CASSEGERHGYTF. CDR3 in DNA: TGTGCCAGCAGTGAGGGGGAACGGCATGGCTACACCTTC.

The chain has TRBV30 and TRBJ2-2; D not resolved. Germline CDR1 reads GTSNPN; CDR2 reads SVGIG (reference sequence). V was trimmed by 6 bases and J by 1 base, leaving 9 bases between them. This CDR3 has 13 residues. The CDR3 DNA is TGTGCCTGCGTCAACGGGAACACCGGGGAGCTGTTTTTT. Translated: CACVNGNTGELFF.

The CDR3 protein is CASSPGPGTEAFF. In DNA form, the CDR3 reads TGCGCCAGCAGCCCCGGGCCGGGGACTGAAGCTTTCTTT. The rearrangement links TRBV4-1 to TRBJ1-1; no clear D. V lost 4 bases, J lost 5 bases, and 11 bases lay in between. Per germline, CDR1 MGHRA and CDR2 YSYEKL. The CDR3 consists of 13 residues.

The rearrangement joins TRBV6-1 to TRBJ2-7; D call uncertain. Germline loops: CDR1 MNHNS, CDR2 SASEGT. Trimming shortened V by 5 bases and J by 6 bases, and 14 bases separated the two germline ends. CDR3 length equals 13 residues. CDR3 loop: CASSFTWSGEQYF. The DNA for the CDR3 is TGTGCCAGCAGTTTCACGTGGTCCGGCGAGCAGTACTTC.

The chain has TRBV15 and TRBJ2-7; 7 positions agree with TRBD1. The CDR3 loop spans 13 amino acids. The junction had 4 bases not matched to a gene; V was cut back by 5 bases and J by 3 bases. Per the germline V gene, CDR1 is LNHNV and CDR2 is YYDKDF (reference sequence). Written as DNA, the CDR3 is TGTGCCACCAGCGACAGGGCGGACTACGAGCAGTACTTC. This codes for CATSDRADYEQYF. Supplemented by reference TRBV15 and TRBJ2-7, the full variable domain reads DAMVIQNPRYQVTQFGKPVTLSCSQTLNHNVMYWYQQKSSQAPKLLFHYYDKDFNNEADTPDNFQSRRPNTSFCFLDIRSPGLGDTAMYLCATSDRADYEQYFGPGTRLTVT.

This clone came up once. The chain combines TRBV4-1 with TRBJ2-7; 9 bases map to TRBD1. CDR1 MGHRA and CDR2 YSYEKL come from the germline V gene. CDR3 length equals 16 residues. With 4 bases clipped from V and 0 bases from J, the junction kept 7 bases outside the gene matches. In DNA form, the CDR3 reads TGCGCCAGCAGCCGGATAGGGACAGGGAGCTCCTACGAGCAGTACTTC. Translation: CASSRIGTGSSYEQYF.

V gene TRBV11-3 combines with J gene TRBJ2-5; no clear D gene. Looked up from germline, CDR1 is SGHNT and CDR2 is YENEEA. The CDR3 sequence is 17 residues long. The V end was cut by 1 base, the J end by 5 bases, with 20 bases between. CDR3 nucleotide sequence: TGTGCCAGCAGCTTAGGGGTAGGGCTGACTCAGGCGGAGACCCAGTACTTC. Translated, it gives CASSLGVGLTQAETQYF.

The chain links TRBV6-5 to TRBJ1-1; 7 bases are a match to TRBD1. The junction had 4 bases not matched to a gene; V was cut back by 5 bases and J by 1 base. Germline V gene sequence: CDR1 MNHEY, CDR2 SVGAGI. The CDR3 contains 14 residues. CDR3 amino acids: CASSTWTGNTEAFF. CDR3 DNA sequence: TGTGCCAGCAGTACTTGGACAGGGAACACTGAAGCTTTCTTT.

The CDR3 nucleotides are TGTGCCACCAGCAGTAGCGGGACCTACGAGCAGTACTTC. Translated, it gives CATSSSGTYEQYF. V is TRBV15 and J is TRBJ2-7; 8 bases line up with TRBD2. In germline, CDR1 is LNHNV, CDR2 YYDKDF (reference sequence). V dropped 3 bases and J dropped 2; count of bases not matched to a gene: 0. This CDR3 contains 13 residues.

In its sample, this clone was seen once. This chain joins TRBV28 and TRBJ2-7; TRBD2 aligns across 10 bases. Trimming removed 11 bases from V and 5 bases from J; junction bases left unmatched: 12. The CDR3 loop spans 14 amino acids. CDR1 is MDHEN and CDR2 is SYDVKM in the germline V gene. The CDR3 reads CAGTPAGGPHEQYF. CDR3 DNA sequence: TGTGCCGGTACCCCAGCGGGAGGGCCCCACGAGCAGTACTTC.

V is TRBV30 and J is TRBJ2-7, with D possibly matching TRBD1 (5 bases). Trimming took 5 bases from V and 4 from J, leaving 6 bases between them. CDR1 is GTSNPN and CDR2 is SVGIG in the germline V gene (reference sequence). The CDR3 extends over 10 amino acids. The CDR3 is CAWGQYEQYF. The CDR3, as DNA: TGTGCCTGGGGACAATACGAGCAGTACTTC.

The chain couples TRBV5-1 to TRBJ2-7, with TRBD1 matching over 7 bases. Looked up from germline, CDR1 is SGHRS and CDR2 is YFSETQ. The CDR3 is made up of 15 amino acids. V dropped 4 bases and J dropped 2; count of bases not matched to a gene: 9. CDR3 in DNA: TGCGCCAGCAGCGGGGGACAGACCACCACCTACGAGCAGTACTTC. This gives the protein CASSGGQTTTYEQYF.